This T cell receptor beta chain was sequenced for a study of CD8+CD57+ T cells in acquired aplastic anemia. The CDR3 loop spans 13 amino acids. V was cut by 4 bases and J by 6 bases, with 10 bases left in between. Germline V lookup: CDR1 KGHDR, CDR2 SFDVKD. CDR3 and TCR beta VDJ profiling relied on genomic DNA as the template. TCRdb re-called the reads through MiXCR, storing one row per CDR3 protein. The sample holds some 200,000 distinct CDR3 sequences, over 60% seen once. The clonotype originates from a human donor in good health. This chain connects TRBV24-1 to TRBJ2-3, with D possibly TRBD2 on 7 matching bases. The sequencing sample was made of sorted CD4+, CD8+, or CD8+CD57+ T cells (not recorded which) from PBMCs. The DNA for the CDR3 is TGTGCCACCAGTGAAAGGGGGGGGGATACGCAGTATTTT. This translates into CATSERGGDTQYF.